These 23 T cell receptor beta chains came from one sample sequenced in a study of blood T cells in healthy people across ages. A J-beta primer mix and a sample-barcoded 5' primer were used in a second PCR of roughly 7 to 12 cycles. One entry per CDR3 protein, called by TCRdb with MiXCR from the 5' RACE reads. This table holds 800,000 to 950,000 distinct CDR3 sequences, just under 30% found once. The sample also formed part of further work on T cells of mothers and their children.

The sample was blood. These receptors all come from a woman in her thirties or forties in good health.

Comments on this clonotype: This may come from a read error, since a much larger clone is one base off. The conserved phenylalanine or tryptophan normally closing the CDR3 is absent here, so this likely arose from a read error. This rearrangement joins TRBV20-1 to TRBJ2-1; D gene uncertain. Trimming left V 1 base short and J 7 bases short, with 11 bases between. From germline, CDR1 is DFQATT and CDR2 SNEGSKA (reference sequence). The CDR3 runs 13 residues. CDR3 bases: TGCAGTGCTAGAGGTTGGGAACCTAATGAGCAGTTCGTC. Residues: CSARGWEPNEQFV.

This clonotype has more than one count but fewer than ten. The chain joins TRBV7-2 to TRBJ2-3, with a tentative D call TRBD2 (6 bases). Germline CDR1 reads SGHTA; CDR2 reads FQGNSA. V was pared by 0 bases and J by 8 bases, with 18 bases between. The CDR3 extends over 16 amino acids. The CDR3 loop is CASSLALGRQSGTQYF. The DNA of the CDR3 is TGTGCCAGCAGCTTAGCGCTCGGGAGACAGTCAGGTACGCAGTATTTT.

This chain uses TRBV28 with TRBJ1-2, with D perhaps matching TRBD1 (6 bases). Trimming shortened V by 3 bases and J by 6 bases, and 23 bases separated the two germline ends. Germline lookup yields CDR1 MDHEN and CDR2 SYDVKM. This CDR3 has 17 amino acids. Written as DNA, the CDR3 is TGTGCCAGCAGTTTGGCCCTCAAACAGGGAAGTAGGGATGGCTACACCTTC. This codes for CASSLALKQGSRDGYTF.

The rearrangement links TRBV6-5 to TRBJ1-1, with TRBD1 matching over 7 bases. Trimming removed 0 bases from V and 13 bases from J; junction bases left unmatched: 11. This CDR3 has 14 residues. Germline CDR1 MNHEY, CDR2 SVGAGI. The CDR3 region is CASSYSPVDRSSFF. The CDR3 region has the DNA TGTGCCAGCAGTTACTCTCCGGTGGACAGGTCGAGTTTCTTT.

This chain links TRBV25-1 with TRBJ1-1; D is perhaps TRBD1 (6 bases). This CDR3 comprises 15 residues. Germline V gene data show CDR1 as MGHDK and CDR2 as SYGVNS. V lost 3 bases and J lost 0, with 11 bases in between. CDR3 nucleotide sequence: TGTGCCAGCAGTGACCGACAGGTTATGAACACTGAAGCTTTCTTT. Residues: CASSDRQVMNTEAFF.

This clonotype was detected ten times or more. The rearrangement links TRBV6-2 or TRBV6-3 to TRBJ1-2, with D possibly being TRBD1 (6 bases). Trimming stripped 6 bases from V and 3 bases from J, with 20 bases between. There are 16 residues in the CDR3. Germline V CDR1 and CDR2: MNHEY, SVGEGT. The CDR3 here is CASSLRPGDGDYGYTF. The CDR3 DNA reads TGTGCCAGCAGCCTACGTCCAGGGGACGGCGACTATGGCTACACCTTC.

In its sample, this clonotype was seen a few times. V usage is TRBV2 and J usage is TRBJ2-7; D gene unclear. Per the germline V gene, CDR1 is SNHLY and CDR2 is FYNNEI. The CDR3 totals 14 residues. With 4 bases removed from V and 2 bases from J, the gap between germline ends came to 12 bases. The CDR3 bases are TGTGCCAGCAGTGTACAAAGGGCCGCCTACGAGCAGTACTTC. Amino acids: CASSVQRAAYEQYF.

The chain is built from TRBV6-5 and TRBJ1-1; 11 bases fit TRBD1. This CDR3 is built from 14 residues. The V segment lost 7 bases and the J segment 5 bases; nucleotides outside the gene matches: 6. Germline loops: CDR1 MNHEY, CDR2 SVGAGI. The CDR3 loop is CASTPGTGGTEAFF. CDR3 bases: TGTGCCAGCACTCCAGGGACAGGGGGTACTGAAGCTTTCTTT.

This clonotype occurred a few times. The chain carries TRBV20-1 and TRBJ2-5; 12 bases agree with TRBD2. The last part of the DNA fits TRBJ2-7 better; the J call may be wrong. The CDR3 has 15 residues. Germline V lookup: CDR1 DFQATT, CDR2 SNEGSKA (reference sequence). CDR3 sequence (DNA): TGCAGTGCTAGAGATCTAGCGGGAGGGGGATACGAGCAGTACTTC. Its protein is CSARDLAGGGYEQYF.

The rearrangement links TRBV2 to TRBJ2-7; D gene ambiguous. The CDR3 is 13 residues long. Trimming took off 11 bases at V and 3 bases at J, with 17 bases between the two ends. CDR1 is SNHLY and CDR2 is FYNNEI in the germline V gene. The CDR3 is CAATLGRIYEQYF. The DNA of the CDR3 is TGTGCCGCCACACTGGGCAGGATCTACGAGCAGTACTTC. Supplemented by reference TRBV2 and TRBJ2-7, the full variable domain reads EPEVTQTPSHQVTQMGQEVILRCVPISNHLYFYWYRQILGQKVEFLVSFYNNEISEKSEIFDDQFSVERPDGSNFTLKIRSTKLEDSAMYFCAATLGRIYEQYFGPGTRLTVT.

The rearrangement links TRBV12-3 or TRBV12-4 to TRBJ2-7, with D tentatively TRBD2 (6 bases). V shed 9 bases and J shed 1 base, with 13 bases lying between them. The length of the CDR3 is 13 residues. The DNA for the CDR3 is TGTGCCAGTCCGGGACTCCTATCCTACGAGCAGTACTTC. Amino acids: CASPGLLSYEQYF.

The chain is built from TRBV5-6 and TRBJ2-7; maybe TRBD1 (6 bases). Germline CDR1 and CDR2: SGHDT and YYEEEE. With 4 bases removed from V and 3 bases from J, the gap between germline ends came to 14 bases. CDR3 size: 14 residues. CDR3 in amino acids: CASSRPPGHYEQYF. CDR3 DNA: TGTGCCAGCAGCCGACCTCCGGGACACTACGAGCAGTACTTC.

A few counts support this clonotype. The V and J genes are TRBV4-1 and TRBJ2-7; 7 nucleotides agree with TRBD1. CDR3 size: 16 residues. The V and J ends lost 2 bases and 0 bases, in that order; junction bases with no gene match: 7. Germline assignment: CDR1 MGHRA and CDR2 YSYEKL. CDR3 sequence reads: CASSQRDSYGSYEQYF. CDR3 DNA sequence: TGCGCCAGCAGCCAAAGGGACAGTTACGGCTCCTACGAGCAGTACTTC.

The chain joins TRBV12-3 or TRBV12-4 to TRBJ2-4; 10 bases align to TRBD1. The J call is doubtful: the DNA matches TRBJ2-7 better. The CDR3 totals 14 residues. The CDR3 coding sequence is TGTGCCAGCAGTTGGGGACAGGGGTGCTACGAGCAGTACTTC. It translates to CASSWGQGCYEQYF.

The chain is built from TRBV24-1 and TRBJ2-5; TRBD1 matches at 10 bases. CDR1 is KGHDR, CDR2 SFDVKD, per germline. The ends lost 4 bases at V and 5 bases at J; junction bases unmatched: 6. This CDR3 spans 15 amino acids. DNA for the CDR3: TGTGCCACCAGTGAGCCCGGGACAGGGGCCGAGACCCAGTACTTC. This translates into CATSEPGTGAETQYF.

This clonotype showed up just a few times. The chain carries TRBV12-3 or TRBV12-4 and TRBJ2-7, with 9 bases lining up with TRBD1. CDR3 size: 14 residues. J gave up 2 bases and V 7 bases, and 6 bases lay outside the gene matches. This CDR3 reads CASTIGDRAYEQYF. CDR3 DNA sequence: TGTGCCAGCACCATAGGGGACAGGGCCTACGAGCAGTACTTC.

For this clonotype: One base away lies a much larger clone, so this may be a sequencing read error. This rearrangement joins TRBV7-3 to TRBJ2-1; 7 bases are a match to TRBD1. Germline V gene lookup returns CDR1 SGHTA and CDR2 FQGTGA. The ends lost 4 bases at V and 5 bases at J; junction bases unmatched: 11. The CDR3 sequence is 16 residues long. The CDR3 here is CASSSNDREANNEQFF. The CDR3 DNA is TGTGCCAGCAGCTCAAACGACAGGGAAGCGAACAATGAGCAGTTCTTC.

The chain has TRBV5-1 and TRBJ2-5, with D possibly matching TRBD2 (5 bases). Deletions cut 4 bases from V and 5 bases from J, with 15 bases between. Germline assignment: CDR1 SGHRS and CDR2 YFSETQ. The length of the CDR3 is 14 residues. The CDR3 region has the DNA TGCGCCAGCAGCCCGCGGACTGCTAGTGAGACCCAGTACTTC. Its translation: CASSPRTASETQYF.

This clonotype was recorded only once. CDR3 residues: CASSLFGPDSFMGYTF. The CDR3, as DNA: TGTGCCAGCAGTTTATTTGGGCCCGATTCGTTTATGGGCTACACCTTC. The chain is built from TRBV27 and TRBJ1-2; D is unresolved. Per germline, CDR1 MNHEY and CDR2 SMNVEV (reference sequence). Trimming stripped 1 base from V and 8 bases from J, with 20 bases between. CDR3 size: 16 residues.

This chain connects TRBV29-1 to TRBJ1-2; 7 bases line up with TRBD1. Germline CDR1 reads SQVTM; CDR2 reads ANQGSEA. V gave up 5 bases and J gave up 5 bases; unmatched junction bases: 8. This CDR3 is 13 amino acids long. The CDR3 loop reads CSVSSRGNYGYTF. The CDR3 bases are TGCAGCGTTTCGTCCAGGGGGAATTATGGCTACACCTTC.

This clonotype was counted a single time. An end of the junction does not agree with germline; a read error may underlie this. V gene TRBV28 combines with J gene TRBJ1-6; 7 bases match TRBD1. CDR3 length: 15 amino acids. CDR1 is MDHEN, CDR2 SYDVKM, per germline. CDR3 bases: TGTGCCCGCAGTTTATGGGGGGACAGCAATTCACCCCTCCACTTT. Residues: CARSLWGDSNSPLHF. Drawing the rest from reference TRBV28 and TRBJ1-6, the complete variable domain is DVKVTQSSRYLVKRTGEKVFLECVQDMDHENMFWYRQDPGLGLRLIYFSYDVKMKEKGDIPEGYSVSREKKERFSLILESASTNQTSMYLCARSLWGDSNSPLHFGNGTRLTVT.

The chain joins TRBV7-2 to TRBJ2-7; D remains unclear. Gene TRBJ2-5 matches the end of the DNA better, so the J call may be wrong. Germline V gene lookup returns CDR1 SGHTA and CDR2 FQGNSA. The CDR3 consists of 12 residues. The CDR3 spells CASGFVGETQYF. DNA for the CDR3: TGTGCCAGCGGTTTTGTCGGGGAGACCCAGTACTTC.

The CDR3 loop is CASSERARGAFF. CDR3 in DNA: TGCGCCAGCAGTGAGAGGGCCCGGGGCGCTTTCTTT. This chain connects TRBV10-2 to TRBJ1-1; TRBD1 might be the D (5 bases). The germline CDR1 and CDR2 sequences are WSHSY and SAAADI. The CDR3 has 12 residues. Trimming shortened V by 2 bases and J by 11 bases, and 12 bases separated the two germline ends.